Below are 16 T cell receptor beta chains sequenced from a single sample in a study of a mutant IDH1 vaccine in newly diagnosed glioma. Sequenced by immunoSEQ multiplex PCR; TCRdb stores in-frame clones only, minus some. The sample shows just under 95,000 clones, roughly 77% of them seen only once. Time point reported: baseline, week 1 (first vaccination visit). Treatment of the sample: pre-vaccination baseline after standard-of-care therapy. The starting material was PBMCs, obtained from a glioma patient treated with radiotherapy, temozolomide or both. Source of these receptors: a man aged 40-49 years with glioma.

The chain carries TRBV4-1 and TRBJ2-1; 10 positions agree with TRBD2. The V and J ends lost 2 bases and 10 bases, in that order; junction bases with no gene match: 5. Germline V lookup: CDR1 MGHRA, CDR2 YSYEKL. CDR3 length: 14 amino acids. The CDR3 sequence is CASSQTVAGGEQFF. The CDR3 nucleotides are TGCGCCAGCAGCCAAACCGTAGCGGGAGGCGAGCAGTTCTTC.

V and J are TRBV10-3 and TRBJ2-5; 14 positions agree with TRBD2. The V and J ends lost 4 bases and 11 bases, in that order; junction bases with no gene match: 6. The CDR3 runs to 14 residues. The germline V gene has CDR1 ENHRY and CDR2 SYGVKD. The chain's CDR3 is CAISVGTSGSTQYF. The CDR3 DNA sequence: TGTGCCATCAGTGTGGGGACTAGCGGGAGTACGCAGTACTTC.

The chain is built from TRBV6-5 and TRBJ1-1; the D is unclear. V was cut by 6 bases and J by 4 bases, with 6 bases left in between. The CDR3 is 11 residues long. Looked up from germline, CDR1 is MNHEY and CDR2 is SVGAGI. The CDR3 nucleotides are TGTGCCAGCAGGAGGGCCACTGAAGCTTTCTTT. It yields the protein CASRRATEAFF.

V is TRBV19 and J is TRBJ2-1; D is ambiguous. V was trimmed by 9 bases and J by 2 bases, leaving 11 bases between them. Germline V CDR1 and CDR2: LNHDA, SQIVND (reference sequence). The CDR3 totals 13 residues. CDR3 sequence reads: CASACNTYNEQFF. CDR3 DNA sequence: TGTGCCAGCGCTTGCAACACCTACAATGAGCAGTTCTTC.

This clone was seen more than once but under ten times. The V gene is TRBV5-1, the J gene TRBJ1-4; a weak D match, TRBD1 (5 bases). V lost 4 bases to trimming and J lost 3 bases, with 16 bases between them. Germline V gene lookup returns CDR1 SGHRS and CDR2 YFSETQ. The CDR3 contains 16 residues. CDR3 nucleotide sequence: TGCGCCAGCAGCCCGAGAGGGGCAGGATCTAATGAAAAACTGTTTTTT. Its translation: CASSPRGAGSNEKLFF.

The V and J genes are TRBV4-3 and TRBJ1-6; D is undetermined. The CDR3 runs to 16 residues. V was shortened by 5 bases and J by 7 bases, with 18 bases between the two germline ends. Germline V gene data show CDR1 as LGHNA and CDR2 as YSLEER. CDR3 loop: CASSSHPRGLNSPLHF. In DNA form, the CDR3 reads TGCGCCAGCAGCTCCCACCCCCGAGGCTTAAATTCACCCCTCCACTTT.

In this sample, this clone turned up a few times. For the CDR3, the DNA is TGTGCCAGCAGTTACTCACGACGGGGGGGCGAGCAGTACTTC. Translation gives CASSYSRRGGEQYF. V usage is TRBV6-5 and J usage is TRBJ2-7, with 8 positions matching TRBD2. The CDR3 is 14 residues long. With 0 bases clipped from V and 6 bases from J, the junction kept 4 bases outside the gene matches. The germline V gene has CDR1 MNHEY and CDR2 SVGAGI.

The gene calls are TRBV2 and TRBJ1-1; 9 nucleotides agree with TRBD1. Germline CDR1 and CDR2: SNHLY and FYNNEI. The CDR3 totals 14 residues. Trimming at V came to 5 bases and at J to 3 bases, leaving 4 bases not matched to a gene. CDR3 nucleotides: TGTGCCAGCAGTCCAGACAGGGGGGACACTGAAGCTTTCTTT. Translation: CASSPDRGDTEAFF. The variable domain in full, with the rest retrieved from reference TRBV2 and TRBJ1-1, is EPEVTQTPSHQVTQMGQEVILRCVPISNHLYFYWYRQILGQKVEFLVSFYNNEISEKSEIFDDQFSVERPDGSNFTLKIRSTKLEDSAMYFCASSPDRGDTEAFFGQGTRLTVV.

The chain employs TRBV15 and TRBJ2-5; D is uncertain. The CDR3 spans 14 residues. Trimming cost V 5 bases and J 2 bases, with 12 bases left between them. Germline V gene sequence: CDR1 LNHNV, CDR2 YYDKDF (reference sequence). The CDR3 spells CATSPVGTQETQYF. The CDR3, as DNA: TGTGCCACCAGCCCCGTGGGAACTCAAGAGACCCAGTACTTC.

The chain couples TRBV2 to TRBJ2-5; possibly TRBD1 or TRBD2 for D (5 bases each). With 6 bases removed from V and 5 bases from J, the gap between germline ends came to 13 bases. Per the germline V gene, CDR1 is SNHLY and CDR2 is FYNNEI. There are 13 residues in the CDR3. CDR3 loop: CASSSGTGETQYF. CDR3 nucleotides: TGTGCCAGCAGCTCCGGGACGGGGGAGACCCAGTACTTC.

The rearrangement links TRBV30 to TRBJ2-1; tentatively, D is TRBD1 (7 bases). This CDR3 contains 15 residues. The ends were cut back, 0 bases at V and 4 bases at J, with 13 bases in the middle. Germline CDR1 reads GTSNPN; CDR2 reads SVGIG (reference sequence). CDR3 loop: CAWSVVRGAYNEQFF. CDR3 nucleotides: TGTGCCTGGAGTGTCGTCAGGGGGGCATACAATGAGCAGTTCTTC.

The J gene is TRBJ2-7, the V gene TRBV25-1; 7 nucleotides align to TRBD1. V trimming: 7 bases; J trimming: 0 bases; junction bases outside the gene matches: 6. The germline V gene has CDR1 MGHDK and CDR2 SYGVNS. The CDR3 totals 14 residues. CDR3 DNA: TGTGCCAGCACTCAGGCAGGGGGCTCCTACGAGCAGTACTTC. Its translation: CASTQAGGSYEQYF.

The chain uses TRBV5-1 and TRBJ2-7; 9 nucleotides match TRBD1. The CDR3 length is 14 residues. The germline V gene has CDR1 SGHRS and CDR2 YFSETQ. V dropped 5 bases and J dropped 6; count of bases not matched to a gene: 9. The CDR3: CASRPPGQGAEQYF. The CDR3 nucleotides are TGCGCCAGCAGACCCCCGGGACAGGGTGCCGAGCAGTACTTC. Drawing the rest from reference TRBV5-1 and TRBJ2-7, the complete variable domain is KAGVTQTPRYLIKTRGQQVTLSCSPISGHRSVSWYQQTPGQGLQFLFEYFSETQRNKGNFPGRFSGRQFSNSRSEMNVSTLELGDSALYLCASRPPGQGAEQYFGPGTRLTVT.

The genes are TRBV18 and TRBJ1-6; the D is unclear. Per the germline V gene, CDR1 is KGHSH and CDR2 is LQKENI. The CDR3 is 16 residues long. Trimming removed 4 bases from V and 0 bases from J, with 10 bases in between. CDR3 amino acids: CASSRGGSSYNSPLHF. DNA for the CDR3: TGTGCCAGCTCACGTGGAGGGAGCTCCTATAATTCACCCCTCCACTTT.

This clone was observed at least ten times. The V and J genes are TRBV7-9 and TRBJ2-2; D is unclear. The CDR3 has 14 residues. Deletions cut 5 bases from V and 9 bases from J, with 16 bases between. Per germline, CDR1 SEHNR and CDR2 FQNEAQ (reference sequence). The CDR3 region is CASSARAGLRELFF. The CDR3 DNA follows: TGTGCCAGCAGCGCCCGGGCCGGCCTAAGGGAGCTGTTTTTT.

This clone showed up just once. The J gene is TRBJ1-2, the V gene TRBV10-3; the D gene is possibly TRBD1 (5 bases). V lost 6 bases and J 5 bases, leaving 10 bases between the germline ends. From germline, CDR1 is ENHRY and CDR2 SYGVKD. CDR3 length: 12 amino acids. The CDR3 DNA reads as TGTGCCATCAGCGGGACGGAGTATGGCTACACCTTC. Translation gives CAISGTEYGYTF.